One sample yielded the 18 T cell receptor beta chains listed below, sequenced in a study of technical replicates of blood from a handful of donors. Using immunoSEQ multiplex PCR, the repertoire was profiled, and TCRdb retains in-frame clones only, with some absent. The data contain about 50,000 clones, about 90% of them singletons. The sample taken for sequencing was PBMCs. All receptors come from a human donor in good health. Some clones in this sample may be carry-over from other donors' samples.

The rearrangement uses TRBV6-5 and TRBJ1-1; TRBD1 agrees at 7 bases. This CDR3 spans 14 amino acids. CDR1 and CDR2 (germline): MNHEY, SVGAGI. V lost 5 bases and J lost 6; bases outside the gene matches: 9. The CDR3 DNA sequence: TGTGCCAGCAGTCCCGGGACAGTCAGGGCTGAAGCTTTCTTT. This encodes CASSPGTVRAEAFF.

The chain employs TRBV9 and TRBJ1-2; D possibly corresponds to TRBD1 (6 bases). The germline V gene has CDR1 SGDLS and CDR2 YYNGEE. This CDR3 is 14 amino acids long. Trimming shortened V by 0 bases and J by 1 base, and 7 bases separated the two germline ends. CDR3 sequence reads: CASSVAGVNYGYTF. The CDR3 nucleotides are TGTGCCAGCAGCGTAGCAGGGGTTAACTATGGCTACACCTTC. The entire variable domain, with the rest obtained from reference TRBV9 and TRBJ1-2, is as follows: DSGVTQTPKHLITATGQRVTLRCSPRSGDLSVYWYQQSLDQGLQFLIQYYNGEERAKGNILERFSAQQFPDLHSELNLSSLELGDSALYFCASSVAGVNYGYTFGSGTRLTVV.

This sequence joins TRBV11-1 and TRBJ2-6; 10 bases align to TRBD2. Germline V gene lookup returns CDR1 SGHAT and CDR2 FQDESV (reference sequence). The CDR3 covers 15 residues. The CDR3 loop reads CATGTSVAGANVLTF. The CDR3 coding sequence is TGTGCGACCGGGACTAGCGTCGCTGGGGCCAACGTCCTGACTTTC.

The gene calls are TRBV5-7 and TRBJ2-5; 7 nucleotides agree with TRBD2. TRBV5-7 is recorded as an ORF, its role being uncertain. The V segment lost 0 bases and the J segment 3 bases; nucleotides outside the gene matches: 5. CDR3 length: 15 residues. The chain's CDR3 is CASSLGGLAEETQYF. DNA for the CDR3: TGTGCCAGCAGCTTGGGGGGCCTAGCGGAAGAGACCCAGTACTTC.

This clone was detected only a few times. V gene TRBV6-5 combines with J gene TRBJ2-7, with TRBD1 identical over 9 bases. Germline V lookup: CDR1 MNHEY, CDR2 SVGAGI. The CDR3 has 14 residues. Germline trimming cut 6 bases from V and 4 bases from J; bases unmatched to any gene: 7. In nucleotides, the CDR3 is TGTGCCAGCAGAGAGGGGACAGGGAAGTACGAGCAGTACTTC. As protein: CASREGTGKYEQYF.

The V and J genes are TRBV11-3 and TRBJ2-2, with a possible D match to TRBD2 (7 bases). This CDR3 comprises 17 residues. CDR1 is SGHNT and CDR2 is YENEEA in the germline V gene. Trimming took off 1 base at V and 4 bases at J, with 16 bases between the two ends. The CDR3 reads CASSLASGGAITGELFF. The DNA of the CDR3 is TGTGCCAGCAGCTTAGCCTCTGGGGGGGCGATCACCGGGGAGCTGTTTTTT.

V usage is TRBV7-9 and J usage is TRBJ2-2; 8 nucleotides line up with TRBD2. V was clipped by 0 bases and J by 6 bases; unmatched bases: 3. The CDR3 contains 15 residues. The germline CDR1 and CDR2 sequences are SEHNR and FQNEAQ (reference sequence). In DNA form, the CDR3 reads TGTGCCAGCAGCTTAGCTAGCGGGGAGCCCGGGGAGCTGTTTTTT. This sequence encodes CASSLASGEPGELFF.

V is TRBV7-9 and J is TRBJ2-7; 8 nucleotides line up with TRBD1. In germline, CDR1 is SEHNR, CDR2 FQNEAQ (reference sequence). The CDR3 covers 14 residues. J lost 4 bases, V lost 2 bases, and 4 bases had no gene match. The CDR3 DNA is TGTGCCAGCAGCTTAAGGGGACAGGAATACGAGCAGTACTTC. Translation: CASSLRGQEYEQYF.

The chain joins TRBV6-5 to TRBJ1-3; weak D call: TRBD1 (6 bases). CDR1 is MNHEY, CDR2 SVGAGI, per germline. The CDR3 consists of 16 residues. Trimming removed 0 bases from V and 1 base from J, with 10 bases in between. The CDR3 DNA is TGTGCCAGCAGTTACTCGATGGGGGCTTCTGGAAACACCATATATTTT. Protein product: CASSYSMGASGNTIYF.

CDR3: CAWRSGRASSYNSPLHF. The CDR3 DNA sequence: TGTGCCTGGAGATCCGGCAGGGCTAGCTCCTATAATTCACCCCTCCACTTT. V gene TRBV30 combines with J gene TRBJ1-6; tentative D call: TRBD1 (5 bases). Germline V lookup: CDR1 GTSNPN, CDR2 SVGIG (reference sequence). CDR3 length: 17 residues. Trimming pared 3 bases from V and 0 bases from J, leaving 15 bases between.

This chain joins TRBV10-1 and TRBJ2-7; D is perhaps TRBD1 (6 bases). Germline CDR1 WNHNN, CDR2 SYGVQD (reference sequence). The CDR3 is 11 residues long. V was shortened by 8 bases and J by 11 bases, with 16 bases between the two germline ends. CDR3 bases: TGCGCCAGCCCGATTGGGGCAGGGGAGTACTTC. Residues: CASPIGAGEYF.

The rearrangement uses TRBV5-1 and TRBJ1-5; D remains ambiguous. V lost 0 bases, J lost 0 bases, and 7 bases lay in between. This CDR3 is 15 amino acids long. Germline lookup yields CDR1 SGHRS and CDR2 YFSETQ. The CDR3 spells CASSLGQNSNQPQHF. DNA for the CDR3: TGCGCCAGCAGCTTGGGGCAGAATAGCAATCAGCCCCAGCATTTT. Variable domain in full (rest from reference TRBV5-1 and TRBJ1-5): KAGVTQTPRYLIKTRGQQVTLSCSPISGHRSVSWYQQTPGQGLQFLFEYFSETQRNKGNFPGRFSGRQFSNSRSEMNVSTLELGDSALYLCASSLGQNSNQPQHFGDGTRLSIL.

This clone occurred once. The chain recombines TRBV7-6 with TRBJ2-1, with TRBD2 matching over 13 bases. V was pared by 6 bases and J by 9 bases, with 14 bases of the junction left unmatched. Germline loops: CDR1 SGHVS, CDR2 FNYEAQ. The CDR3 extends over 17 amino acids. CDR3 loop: CASSLGERLAGGVEQFF. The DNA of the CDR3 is TGTGCCAGCAGTCTAGGAGAGAGACTAGCGGGGGGAGTTGAGCAGTTCTTC.

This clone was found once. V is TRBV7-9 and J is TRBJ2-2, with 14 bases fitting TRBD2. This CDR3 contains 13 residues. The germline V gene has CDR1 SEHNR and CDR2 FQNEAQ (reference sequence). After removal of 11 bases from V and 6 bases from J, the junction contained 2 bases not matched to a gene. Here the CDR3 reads CAGTSGSPGELFF. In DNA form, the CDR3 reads TGTGCCGGGACTAGCGGGAGCCCCGGGGAGCTGTTTTTT.

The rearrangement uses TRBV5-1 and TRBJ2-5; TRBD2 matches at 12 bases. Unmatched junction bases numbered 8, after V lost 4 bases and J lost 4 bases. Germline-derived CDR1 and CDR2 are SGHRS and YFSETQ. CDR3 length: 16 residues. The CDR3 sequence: CASSRSGLAGSETQYF. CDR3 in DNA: TGCGCCAGCAGCAGATCTGGACTAGCGGGATCAGAGACCCAGTACTTC. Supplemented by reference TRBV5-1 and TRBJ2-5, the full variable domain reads KAGVTQTPRYLIKTRGQQVTLSCSPISGHRSVSWYQQTPGQGLQFLFEYFSETQRNKGNFPGRFSGRQFSNSRSEMNVSTLELGDSALYLCASSRSGLAGSETQYFGPGTRLLVL.

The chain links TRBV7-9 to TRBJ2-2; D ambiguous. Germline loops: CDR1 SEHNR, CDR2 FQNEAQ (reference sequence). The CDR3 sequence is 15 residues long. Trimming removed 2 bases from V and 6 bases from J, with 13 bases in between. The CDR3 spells CASSLFRRVPGELFF. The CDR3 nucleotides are TGTGCCAGCAGCTTATTCCGCCGAGTACCCGGGGAGCTGTTTTTT. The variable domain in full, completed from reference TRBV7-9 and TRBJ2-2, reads DTGVSQNPRHKITKRGQNVTFRCDPISEHNRLYWYRQTLGQGPEFLTYFQNEAQLEKSRLLSDRFSAERPKGSFSTLEIQRTEQGDSAMYLCASSLFRRVPGELFFGEGSRLTVL.

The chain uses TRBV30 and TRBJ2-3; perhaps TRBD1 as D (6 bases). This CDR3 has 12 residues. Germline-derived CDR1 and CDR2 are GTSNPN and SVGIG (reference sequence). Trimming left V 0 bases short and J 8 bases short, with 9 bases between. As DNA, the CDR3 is TGTGCCTGGAGTGTTAGGGGGTCTACGCAGTATTTT. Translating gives CAWSVRGSTQYF. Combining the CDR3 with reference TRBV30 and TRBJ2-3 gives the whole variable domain SQTIHQWPATLVQPVGSPLSLECTVEGTSNPNLYWYRQAAGRGLQLLFYSVGIGQISSEVPQNLSASRPQDRQFILSSKKLLLSDSGFYLCAWSVRGSTQYFGPGTRLTVL.

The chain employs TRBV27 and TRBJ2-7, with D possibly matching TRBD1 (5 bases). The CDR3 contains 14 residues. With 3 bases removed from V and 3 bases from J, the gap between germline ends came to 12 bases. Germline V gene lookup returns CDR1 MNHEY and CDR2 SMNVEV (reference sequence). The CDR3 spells CASSLHRHRYEQYF. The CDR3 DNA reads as TGTGCCAGCAGTTTGCACAGGCACCGCTACGAGCAGTACTTC.